Included here is one T cell receptor (beta chain) sequence, with context. Its antigen is unknown. This sample stems from a study of T cell repertoires in cytomegalovirus infection. Overall study context: The study used recently identified HLA-C-restricted and well-studied HLA-B-restricted CMV epitopes.

General observations from the study: CMV carriers with the relevant HLA were identified by cumulative public TCR beta family frequency.

TCRdb recomputed calls from the reads with MiXCR, one row per CDR3 protein. The sample carries about a million distinct CDR3 sequences, under 40% recorded once. The ends were cut back, 8 bases at V and 3 bases at J, with 9 bases in the middle. There are 12 residues in the CDR3. Germline CDR1 reads MGHRA; CDR2 reads YSYEKL. This sequence was found in a human donor in good health (CMV status not recorded). Some clones in this sample may be carry-over from other donors' samples. This chain connects TRBV4-1 to TRBJ2-3; a possible D gene is TRBD1 (6 bases). The sample consisted of cultured CD8+ T cells from PBMCs, taken from culture after CMV antigen stimulation. The CDR3 here is CASQQGTDTQYF. For the CDR3, the DNA is TGCGCCAGCCAACAGGGAACAGATACGCAGTATTTT.